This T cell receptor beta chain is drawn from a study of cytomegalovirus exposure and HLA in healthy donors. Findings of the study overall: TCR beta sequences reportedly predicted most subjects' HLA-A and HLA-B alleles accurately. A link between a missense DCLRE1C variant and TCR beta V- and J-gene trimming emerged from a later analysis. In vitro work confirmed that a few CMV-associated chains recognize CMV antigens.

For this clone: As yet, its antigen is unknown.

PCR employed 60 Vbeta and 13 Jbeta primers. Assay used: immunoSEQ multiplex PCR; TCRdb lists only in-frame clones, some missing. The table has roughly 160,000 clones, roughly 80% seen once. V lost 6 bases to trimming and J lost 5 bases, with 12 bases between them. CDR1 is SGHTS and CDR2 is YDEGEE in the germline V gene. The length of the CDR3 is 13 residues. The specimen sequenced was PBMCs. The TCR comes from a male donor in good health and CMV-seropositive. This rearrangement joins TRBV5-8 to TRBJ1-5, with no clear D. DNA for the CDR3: TGTGCCAGCAAAATTTCGGGAGATCAGCCCCAGCATTTT. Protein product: CASKISGDQPQHF.